The sequence of this T cell receptor beta chain was determined in a study of T cell responses to AZD1222 COVID-19 vaccine. Findings and caveats of the study: Baseline seropositives among AZD1222 recipients totaled only six.

Turning to this clone: Its specificity is not known.

The data were produced by immunoSEQ multiplex PCR, yet TCRdb's version contains in-frame clones alone and is incomplete. The table shows around 110,000 clones, with around 90% occurring only once. Material: peripheral blood, obtained 28 days after the second AZD1222 dose. The sequence was obtained from an adult who received the AZD1222 COVID-19 vaccine.

DNA for the CDR3: TGTGCCAGTAGTACAGAAGGGACAGCTTATGGCTACACCTTC. It specifies CASSTEGTAYGYTF. This chain joins TRBV19 and TRBJ1-2; 7 bases map to TRBD1. The CDR3 covers 14 residues. Looked up from germline, CDR1 is LNHDA and CDR2 is SQIVND (reference sequence). The V gene end was trimmed by 4 bases and the J gene end by 5 bases; junction bases not matched to a gene: 7.